Presented here are 15 T cell receptor beta chains from one specimen sequenced in a study of cytomegalovirus exposure and HLA in healthy donors. The PCR contained 60 Vbeta and 13 Jbeta primers. Here immunoSEQ multiplex PCR was the method, and the copy in TCRdb shows in-frame clones only, minus some. Counted here are around 140,000 clones, roughly three quarters occurring once; the ten biggest clones make up about 2.9%. Sequencing was carried out using PBMCs. These receptors came from a female donor in good health and CMV-seronegative.

This clone was observed a few times. The chain carries TRBV4-1 and TRBJ2-5; D is unresolved. Germline V gene lookup returns CDR1 MGHRA and CDR2 YSYEKL. The CDR3 has 17 residues. V was trimmed by 1 base and J by 1 base, leaving 16 bases between them. CDR3 region: CASSQVKARQLQETQYF. CDR3 in DNA: TGCGCCAGCAGCCAAGTGAAGGCGCGGCAGCTCCAAGAGACCCAGTACTTC.

The J gene is TRBJ2-7, the V gene TRBV2, with 9 bases fitting TRBD2. The J call may be faulty, since TRBJ2-5 better matches the DNA end. Germline CDR1 and CDR2: SNHLY and FYNNEI. CDR3 length: 15 amino acids. This CDR3 reads CASSEGGGVRETQYF. The CDR3 region has the DNA TGTGCCAGCAGTGAGGGCGGGGGGGTCCGGGAGACCCAGTACTTC.

The rearrangement uses TRBV28 and TRBJ2-1, with D maybe TRBD1 (5 bases). CDR3 length equals 16 residues. Germline lookup yields CDR1 MDHEN and CDR2 SYDVKM. V gave up 5 bases and J gave up 4 bases, with 18 bases separating them. The CDR3 here is CASSGYTGQRYNEQFF. CDR3 sequence (DNA): TGTGCCAGCAGTGGATATACAGGCCAACGATACAATGAGCAGTTCTTC.

CDR3 sequence: CASSLFPGQGLRGNQPQHF. Written as DNA, the CDR3 is TGTGCCAGCAGTTTATTCCCGGGACAGGGATTACGGGGCAATCAGCCCCAGCATTTT. The rearrangement links TRBV28 to TRBJ1-5; 9 bases map to TRBD1. CDR3 length: 19 amino acids. From germline, CDR1 is MDHEN and CDR2 SYDVKM. Trimming removed 1 base from V and 2 bases from J; junction bases left unmatched: 12.

This chain connects TRBV5-6 to TRBJ1-5; D perhaps matches TRBD1 (5 bases). There are 15 residues in the CDR3. Looked up from germline, CDR1 is SGHDT and CDR2 is YYEEEE. The V gene lost 2 bases and the J gene lost 4 bases, with 13 bases spanning the gap. The CDR3 DNA sequence: TGTGCCAGCAGCTTCTGGGGGAGGAAGAATCAGCCCCAGCATTTT. This translates into CASSFWGRKNQPQHF.

The table lists this clone with a few counts. The rearrangement joins TRBV6-1 to TRBJ1-1; D not certain. Germline CDR1 MNHNS, CDR2 SASEGT. V lost 2 bases and J 5 bases, leaving 12 bases between the germline ends. The CDR3 loop spans 14 amino acids. The chain's CDR3 is CASSELQFGTEAFF. CDR3 DNA: TGTGCCAGCAGTGAACTACAATTCGGGACTGAAGCTTTCTTT.

This chain links TRBV28 with TRBJ1-2; 7 nucleotides match TRBD1. The trim removed 6 bases at V and 4 bases at J, leaving 5 bases unmatched. CDR1 and CDR2 (germline): MDHEN, SYDVKM. This CDR3 is built from 13 residues. The CDR3 bases are TGTGCCAGCAGAAGACAGGGAAGCTATGGCTACACCTTC. This gives the protein CASRRQGSYGYTF.

In its sample, this clone was seen a few times. The chain combines TRBV28 with TRBJ1-2; D gene unclear. The CDR3 contains 14 residues. V was clipped by 8 bases and J by 0 bases, with 13 bases between them. The germline V gene has CDR1 MDHEN and CDR2 SYDVKM. CDR3 amino acids: CASGIPFPNYGYTF. The CDR3 DNA reads TGTGCCAGCGGCATCCCCTTCCCTAACTATGGCTACACCTTC.

The rearrangement uses TRBV6-1 and TRBJ2-1; 14 bases align to TRBD2. Trimming cost V 6 bases and J 8 bases; bases outside gene matches: 6. The CDR3 has 15 residues. The germline V gene encodes CDR1 MNHNS and CDR2 SASEGT. The DNA of the CDR3 is TGTGCCAGCAGAGGAGGACTAGCGGGAGGATATGAGCAGTTCTTC. This codes for CASRGGLAGGYEQFF.

The V and J genes are TRBV5-1 and TRBJ2-5; 7 positions match TRBD2. The J call is doubtful: the DNA matches TRBJ2-7 better. The CDR3 runs 14 residues. The V gene's germline CDR1 is SGHRS and CDR2 YFSETQ. This CDR3 is CASSLGGSSYEQYF. The DNA of the CDR3 is TGCGCCAGCTCCCTTGGCGGGAGCTCCTACGAGCAGTACTTC.

The rearrangement joins TRBV30 to TRBJ1-6; no reliable D call. Trimming cost V 2 bases and J 6 bases, with 20 bases left between them. CDR3 length equals 17 residues. Germline V lookup: CDR1 GTSNPN, CDR2 SVGIG (reference sequence). CDR3 nucleotide sequence: TGTGCCTGGAGTAGTTTAAGACTGGGTGCTGGTAATTCACCCCTCCACTTT. Its translation is CAWSSLRLGAGNSPLHF.

This rearrangement joins TRBV6-5 to TRBJ1-2; TRBD1 matches 10 bases. Trimming cost V 2 bases and J 8 bases; bases outside gene matches: 5. The CDR3 covers 14 residues. The germline V gene encodes CDR1 MNHEY and CDR2 SVGAGI. DNA of the CDR3: TGTGCCAGCAGTTACCTCGGACAGGGGGACGGCTACACCTTC. Translating it yields CASSYLGQGDGYTF.

This clone was seen a handful of times. V and J are TRBV25-1 and TRBJ1-1; no clear D gene. Germline V lookup: CDR1 MGHDK, CDR2 SYGVNS. V was cut by 7 bases and J by 2 bases, with 11 bases left in between. This CDR3 is 13 amino acids long. CDR3 region: CASTPMANTEAFF. In DNA form, the CDR3 reads TGTGCCAGCACCCCGATGGCTAACACTGAAGCTTTCTTT.

The chain joins TRBV5-1 to TRBJ1-4; D is possibly TRBD1 (5 bases). The CDR3 loop spans 15 amino acids. From germline, CDR1 is SGHRS and CDR2 YFSETQ. Trimming pared 0 bases from V and 7 bases from J, leaving 13 bases between. This CDR3 reads CASSLDGTWSEKLFF. CDR3 DNA sequence: TGCGCCAGCAGCTTGGATGGGACTTGGTCTGAAAAACTGTTTTTT.

The chain uses TRBV27 and TRBJ2-7; 9 nucleotides agree with TRBD1. CDR3 length: 14 amino acids. V trimming: 7 bases; J trimming: 7 bases; junction bases outside the gene matches: 11. The germline gives CDR1 MNHEY, CDR2 SMNVEV (reference sequence). The chain's CDR3 is CASTSRDRAFEQYF. CDR3 sequence (DNA): TGTGCCAGCACATCCCGGGACAGGGCCTTTGAGCAGTACTTC.